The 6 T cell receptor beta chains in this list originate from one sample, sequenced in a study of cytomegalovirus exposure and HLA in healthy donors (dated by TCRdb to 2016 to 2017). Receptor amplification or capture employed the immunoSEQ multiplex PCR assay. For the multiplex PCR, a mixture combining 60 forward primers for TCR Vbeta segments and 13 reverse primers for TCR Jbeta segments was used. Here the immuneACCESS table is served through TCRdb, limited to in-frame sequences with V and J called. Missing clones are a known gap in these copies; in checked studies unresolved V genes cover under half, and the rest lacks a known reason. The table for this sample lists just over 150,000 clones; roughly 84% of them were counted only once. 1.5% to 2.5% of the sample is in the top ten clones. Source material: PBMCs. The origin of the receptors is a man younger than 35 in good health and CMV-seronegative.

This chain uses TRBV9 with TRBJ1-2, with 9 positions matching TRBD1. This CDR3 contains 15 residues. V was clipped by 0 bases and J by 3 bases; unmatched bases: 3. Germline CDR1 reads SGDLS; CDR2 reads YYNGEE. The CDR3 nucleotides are TGTGCCAGCAGCGTAGGGGGACAGGGCGACTATGGCTACACCTTC. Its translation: CASSVGGQGDYGYTF.

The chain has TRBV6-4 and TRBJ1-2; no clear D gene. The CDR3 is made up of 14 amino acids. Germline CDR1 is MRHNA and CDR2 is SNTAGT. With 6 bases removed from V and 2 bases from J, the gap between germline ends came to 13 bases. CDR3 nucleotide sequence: TGTGCCAGCAGACCAGACTCCTTGAACTATGGCTACACCTTC. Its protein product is CASRPDSLNYGYTF.

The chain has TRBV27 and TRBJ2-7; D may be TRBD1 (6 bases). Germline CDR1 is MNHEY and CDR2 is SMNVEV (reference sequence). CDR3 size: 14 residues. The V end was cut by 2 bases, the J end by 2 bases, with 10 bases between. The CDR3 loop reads CASSLTGNTYEQYF. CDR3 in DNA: TGTGCCAGCAGTTTAACAGGGAATACCTACGAGCAGTACTTC.

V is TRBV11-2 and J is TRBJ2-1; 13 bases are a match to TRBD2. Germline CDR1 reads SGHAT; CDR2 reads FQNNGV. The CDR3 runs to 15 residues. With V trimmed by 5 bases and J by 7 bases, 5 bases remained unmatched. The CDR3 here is CASSRTSGSWNEQFF. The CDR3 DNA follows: TGTGCCAGCAGCCGGACTAGCGGGAGTTGGAATGAGCAGTTCTTC.

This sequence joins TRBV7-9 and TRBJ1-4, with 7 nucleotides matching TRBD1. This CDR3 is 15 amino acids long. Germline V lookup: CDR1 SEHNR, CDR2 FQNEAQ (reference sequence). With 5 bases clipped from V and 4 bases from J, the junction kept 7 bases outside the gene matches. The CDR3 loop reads CASSTTGAYNEKLFF. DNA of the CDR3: TGTGCCAGCAGCACCACAGGGGCGTATAATGAAAAACTGTTTTTT.

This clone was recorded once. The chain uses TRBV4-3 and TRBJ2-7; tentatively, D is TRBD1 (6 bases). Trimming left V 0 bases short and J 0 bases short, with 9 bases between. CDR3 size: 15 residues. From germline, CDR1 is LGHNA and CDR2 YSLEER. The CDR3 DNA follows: TGCGCCAGCAGCCAAGAAAGGGGGTCCTCCTACGAGCAGTACTTC. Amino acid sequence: CASSQERGSSYEQYF.